This T cell receptor (beta chain) was sequenced during a study of blood T cell repertoires in COVID-19. In the original analysis: Scientists estimated how many nucleated cells there were by amplifying reference gene primers. Profiling relied on immunoSEQ multiplex PCR, and the TCRdb table lists in-frame clones only, not all of them. The V and J calls and clone size come from that table; D and trimming were worked out from the DNA. The sample shows over 200,000 clones, approximately 79% of them seen only once. CDR1 and CDR2 from the germline V gene are ENHRY and SYGVKD. The CDR3 spans 14 residues. Trimming pared 0 bases from V and 5 bases from J, leaving 10 bases between.

V gene TRBV10-3 combines with J gene TRBJ1-1; D is unresolved. Input material: peripheral blood. The clonotype was recovered from a human donor in a cohort sampled during active COVID-19. This CDR3 is CAISESAAGTEAFF. Written as DNA, the CDR3 is TGTGCCATCAGTGAGTCGGCAGCCGGGACTGAAGCTTTCTTT.